This T cell receptor (beta chain) was found in a study of cytomegalovirus exposure and HLA in healthy donors. Study outcomes and limitations: Reported results showed that the classifier diagnosed cytomegalovirus status with high specificity and sensitivity.

In regard to this clone: Its antigen is currently unknown.

The donors were members of the validation cohort comprising over a hundred subjects, separate from the approximately 630-subject first cohort. The protocol was immunoSEQ multiplex PCR, while the TCRdb copy is restricted to in-frame clones and leaves out a portion. The sample yields tens of thousands of clones, more than 70% seen once. Germline values: CDR1 LNHDA, CDR2 SQIVND (reference sequence). Trimming stripped 5 bases from V and 0 bases from J, with 23 bases between. This CDR3 region has 19 residues. This chain links TRBV19 with TRBJ1-3, with a weak D call TRBD1 (5 bases). Sequencing was performed on PBMCs. The sequence came from a woman younger than 30 in good health and CMV-seronegative. CDR3 sequence: CASSSPPGRGAGSGNTIYF. In nucleotides, the CDR3 is TGTGCCAGTAGTTCCCCTCCGGGGAGGGGTGCCGGCTCTGGAAACACCATATATTTT.